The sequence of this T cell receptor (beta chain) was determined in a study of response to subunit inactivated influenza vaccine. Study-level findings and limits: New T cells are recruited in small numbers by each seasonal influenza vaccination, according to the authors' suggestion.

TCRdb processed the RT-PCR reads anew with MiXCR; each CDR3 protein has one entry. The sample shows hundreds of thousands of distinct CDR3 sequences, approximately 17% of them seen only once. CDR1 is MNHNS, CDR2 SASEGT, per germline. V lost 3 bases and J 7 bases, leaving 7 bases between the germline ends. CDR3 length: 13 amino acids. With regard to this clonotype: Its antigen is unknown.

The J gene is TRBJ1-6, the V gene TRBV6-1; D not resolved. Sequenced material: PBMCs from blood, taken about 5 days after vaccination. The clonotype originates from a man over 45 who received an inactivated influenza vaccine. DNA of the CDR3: TGTGCCAGCAGTGACTTCCAGAATTCACCCCTCCACTTT. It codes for CASSDFQNSPLHF.